The following is a TCR beta chain sequence with its context. This clone was recorded a few times. Its binding antigen is unknown. Base quality data are lacking; no much larger clone is found one base away. The method behind the library was the immunoSEQ multiplex PCR assay. For the multiplex PCR, a mixture combining 60 forward primers for TCR Vbeta segments and 13 reverse primers for TCR Jbeta segments was used. The CDR3 region of rearranged TCR beta genes was amplified from genomic DNA with a multiplex PCR assay. Amplified TCR beta libraries were sequenced as 87-base-pair reads on the Illumina HiSeq System. Per the original workflow: Across the 700 or so repertoires, a later analysis counted 60 million to 90 million unique TCR beta chains, roughly 11 million of which were shared by at least two donors. To remove PCR and sequencing errors, raw reads were error-corrected and collapsed into unique sequences using a nearest-neighbor algorithm that merged closely related sequences. Alignment of CDR3 sequences to IMGT reference sequences was used to assign V, D and J gene segments. For a sequence to be retained, a match of at least six nucleotides to both a V gene segment and a J gene segment was required. A rearrangement counted as productive if the CDR3 had no stop codons and remained in frame with V and J, and every other rearrangement counted as non-productive. Following IMGT convention, CDR3 was defined as the stretch from the second conserved V-encoded cysteine to the conserved J-encoded phenylalanine. In an earlier analysis of around 640 of the donors, sequences lacking an unambiguous match to a single V gene segment were excluded. In an earlier analysis of 587 of the donors, a V segment was called functional when productive rearrangements were above 56.7%, and segregating when the standard deviation between donors exceeded 5%. A statistical classification framework was developed to diagnose cytomegalovirus status using the catalog of TCR beta chain sequences. In a later analysis, TCR nucleotide sequences were compared against IMGT/GENE-DB human TR gene sequences so that V and J genes could be assigned. A later analysis assigned CDR3 sequences and most-parsimonious VDJ recombination scenarios with the TCRdist pipeline. A later analysis defined each TCR beta chain by its CDR3 amino acid sequence plus V-gene family, and excluded reads lacking a unique V-gene family. A later analysis removed nearly 600 highly shared, low-generation-probability nucleotide sequences to deal with suspected cross-contamination and a sequencing artifact. A later analysis calculated a clonal expansion index for each public chain from normalized within-repertoire ranks of inferred template counts. In a later analysis, generation probabilities were computed with a VDJ recombination model fitted to out-of-frame rearrangements, and the resulting probabilities were checked against IGoR. Hypergeometric tests were used in a later analysis to score TCR-TCR, TCR-HLA and TCR-CMV co-occurrence, with a repertoire-size bias correction applied to the TCR pairs. False discovery rates were estimated in a later analysis by permuting HLA or CMV assignments 20 times. In a later analysis, co-occurring TCRs were grouped using DBSCAN, with TCRdist sequence similarity added in when clustering inside HLA-allele-positive subsets. Repertoires with fewer than 30,000 or more than 120,000 public chains, plus five repertoires with anomalous nucleotide sharing, were excluded from co-occurrence clustering. TCRdb mirrors the immuneACCESS table, restricted to in-frame sequences. Some clones are absent from its copies; in checked studies, under half trace to an unresolved V gene, and the reason for the others is unknown. V and J calls and clone size are copied from that table; D and trimming were computed from the DNA. The sample yields 150,000 to 200,000 clones; over 70% were counted once. The ten most abundant clones make up 3% to 4% of the sample.

The cohort consisted of 600 to 750 healthy bone marrow donors. Cohort members were all nominally healthy when sampled, although unrecorded immune exposures were likely present. The donor was CMV seronegative and was included in the group of several hundred seronegative cohort members. A peripheral blood sample was collected from each donor, and TCR beta sequencing was performed on peripheral blood mononuclear cells. The Qiagen DNeasy Blood Extraction Kit was used to extract genomic DNA from the blood cell samples. This record belongs to a study of cytomegalovirus exposure and HLA in healthy donors (dated by TCRdb to about 2017). Turning to the overall study: An earlier analysis of roughly 610 of the donors reported 276 Gb of sequence data and 95 million to 140 million unique TCR beta sequences obtained from some 170 million T cells. An earlier analysis of several hundred of the donors applied high-throughput TCR beta sequencing to assess whether each TCR beta V gene segment acted as functional or pseudogenic. Typing coverage differed by locus: A, B, C, DRB1 and DQB1 were typed in about 629-640 donors, DQA1 in roughly 510, DPA1 in 600 to 610, and DPB1 in roughly 450. Every repertoire in the discovery cohort had been generated on one and the same sequencing platform. Along with the approximately 700-subject first cohort, a separate validation cohort of around 110 different subjects was used. Rather than drawing on any new phenotypic data, the later analysis identified candidate immune exposures from TCR beta sequences and the way those sequences occurred across donors. HLA typing covered class I and class II loci at four-digit resolution. In a later analysis, previously published TCR beta repertoires from 550 to 700 donors were re-analyzed and high-resolution HLA genotyping was added so that TCR occurrence patterns could be studied. Roughly 300 gigabases of sequencing data and roughly 81 million unique TCR sequences made up an early release that covered nearly 650 HLA-typed donors. A later genetic analysis took genome-wide SNP genotypes for about three fifths of the 666 donors and used that subset as a discovery cohort. A handful of DR-DQ haplotypes were handled as single units for association and clustering because linkage in the cohort was strong. Among the approximately 420 genotyped donors, approximately 77% belonged to the genetic ancestry cluster associated with self-reported Caucasian donors. Across 300 to 400 genotyped donors of the cohort, an average of about 250,000 unique TCR beta nucleotide sequences per donor were sequenced, and roughly a sixth of those sequences were non-productive. The study profiled the T cell repertoires of fewer than 850 subjects by immunosequencing and related them to cytomegalovirus serostatus. Donor age, sex, ethnicity and CMV serostatus were collected together with the repertoire data. To predict cytomegalovirus infection status, the study brought together high-throughput TCR immunosequencing, statistical association of individual TCRs with disease status, and machine learning. The study aimed to test whether cataloging public T cell receptors could reveal signatures of past pathogen exposure. The investigation overall reported the following: Broadly in line with IMGT annotations, most TCR beta V segments showed up in productive rearrangements about 87% or about 30% of the time in an earlier analysis of 587 of the donors. An association between a missense DCLRE1C variant and V-gene and J-gene trimming of TCR beta chains was found in a later genetic analysis and replicated in an independent cohort. Only TCR beta chains were sequenced in this cohort, and the absence of alpha or paired-chain data limited detectable features. A further reported finding was that TCR beta sequences accurately predicted the HLA-A and HLA-B alleles for most subjects in the first cohort. Most TCR sequences were seen in very few donors, while some public TCRs were found in many individuals. CMV serostatus was the only immune exposure information available for the cohort. A later analysis found that TCR association rates varied across HLA loci, with DRB1 alleles showing the most associated TCRs and HLA-C alleles the fewest. In a later analysis, about 17,000 TCR beta sequences were associated with specific HLA alleles at a false discovery rate of 0.05. In a later analysis, HLA-associated TCR beta chains showed more clonal expansion and lower generation probabilities than non-associated chains that were equally common. In a later analysis, several top co-occurrence clusters were reported to appear linked to parvovirus B19, influenza, CMV and Epstein-Barr virus. When HLA alleles, especially DR and DQ, strongly co-occurred, TCR associations were difficult to assign to individual alleles. It was suggested by the authors that the approach could potentially be generalized to other disease states and immunological phenotypes. Because HLA typing was unavailable for some donors at each locus, only the typed subset was used in association tests. Over 15 rarely observed V segments, including chromosome 9 orphons, were excluded from the earlier analysis of a few hundred of the donors because counts were too low. Correlated functional status among segregating V segments might be attributable to linkage disequilibrium, but an unknown experimental factor could not be ruled out. Some IMGT-functional V segments, including TRBV6-2 and TRBV6-3, could not be distinguished by the 87-base-pair reads and were therefore excluded. Compared with the roughly 670-donor mean, donors in an Asian-associated ancestry cluster had fewer N-insertions in productive TCRs, according to a later genetic analysis. The study gave a list of about 170 TCR beta chains associated with cytomegalovirus. A later analysis found that most CMV-associated TCR beta chains appeared HLA-restricted, with HLA associations seemingly driven largely by CMV exposure. In vitro tests confirmed that a few of the cytomegalovirus-associated TCR beta chains recognize cytomegalovirus antigens. Cytomegalovirus status was reported to be diagnosed by the classifier with high specificity and sensitivity in both the original and validation cohorts. Roughly uniform sequencing depth across donors was assumed in presence/absence analyses, although this assumption may not hold. A cluster of highly shared sequence variants was judged likely to be a technical artifact of the sequencing pipeline.

The CDR3 numbers 15 residues from cysteine through phenylalanine. The sequence is cut down to CDR3 DNA, 45 bases in frame from base 1. CDR1 is given as MRHNA and CDR2 as SNTAGT, both from the germline V gene. The junction shows trimming of 2 bases on V and 5 bases on J, and the gene matches do not reach 0 bases of it. This TCR was recovered from a male donor in good health and CMV-seronegative. The sequenced material came from PBMCs. The V and J genes are TRBV6-4 and TRBJ1-6; 10 bases in the middle match TRBD1. The nucleotide sequence is TGTGCCAGCAGTGACGGGACAGGGGATAATTCACCCCTCCACTTT. Its protein product is CASSDGTGDNSPLHF.